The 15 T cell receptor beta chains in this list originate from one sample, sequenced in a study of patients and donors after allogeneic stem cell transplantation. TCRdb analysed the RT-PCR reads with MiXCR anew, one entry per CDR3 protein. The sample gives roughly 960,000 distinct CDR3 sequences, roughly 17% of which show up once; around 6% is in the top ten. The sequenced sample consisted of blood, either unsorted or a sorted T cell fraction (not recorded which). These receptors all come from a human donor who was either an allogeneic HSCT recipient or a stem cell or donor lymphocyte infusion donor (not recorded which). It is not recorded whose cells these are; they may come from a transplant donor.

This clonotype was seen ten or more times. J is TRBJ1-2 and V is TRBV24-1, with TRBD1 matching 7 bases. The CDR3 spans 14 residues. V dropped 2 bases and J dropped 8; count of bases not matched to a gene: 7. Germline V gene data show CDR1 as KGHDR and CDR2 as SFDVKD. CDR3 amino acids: CATSDWDSGRGYTF. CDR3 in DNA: TGTGCCACCAGTGATTGGGACAGCGGGAGGGGCTACACCTTC.

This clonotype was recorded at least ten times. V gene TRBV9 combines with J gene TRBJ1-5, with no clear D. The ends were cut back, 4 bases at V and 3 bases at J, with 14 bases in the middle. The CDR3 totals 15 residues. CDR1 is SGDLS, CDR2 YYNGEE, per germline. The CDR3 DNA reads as TGTGCCAGCAGCCCGAGAAGTGATTCCAATCAGCCCCAGCATTTT. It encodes CASSPRSDSNQPQHF.

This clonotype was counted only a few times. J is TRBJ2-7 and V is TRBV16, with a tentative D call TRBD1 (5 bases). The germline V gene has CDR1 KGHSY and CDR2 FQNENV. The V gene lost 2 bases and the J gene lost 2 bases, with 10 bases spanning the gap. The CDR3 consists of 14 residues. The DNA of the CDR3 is TGTGCCAGCAGCCAAAGACAGTATACCTACGAGCAGTACTTC. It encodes CASSQRQYTYEQYF.

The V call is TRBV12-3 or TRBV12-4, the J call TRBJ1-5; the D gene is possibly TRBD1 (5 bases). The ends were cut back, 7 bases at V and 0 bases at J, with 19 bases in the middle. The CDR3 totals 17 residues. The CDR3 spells CASTLEGPVDSNQPQHF. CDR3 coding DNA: TGTGCCAGCACCCTGGAGGGGCCGGTTGATAGCAATCAGCCCCAGCATTTT.

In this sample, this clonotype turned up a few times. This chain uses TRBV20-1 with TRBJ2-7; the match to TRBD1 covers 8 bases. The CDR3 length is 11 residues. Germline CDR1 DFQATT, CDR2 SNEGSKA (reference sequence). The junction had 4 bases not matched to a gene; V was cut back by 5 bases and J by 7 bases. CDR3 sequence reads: CSAPHRGEQYF. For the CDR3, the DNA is TGCAGTGCTCCCCACAGGGGGGAGCAGTACTTC.

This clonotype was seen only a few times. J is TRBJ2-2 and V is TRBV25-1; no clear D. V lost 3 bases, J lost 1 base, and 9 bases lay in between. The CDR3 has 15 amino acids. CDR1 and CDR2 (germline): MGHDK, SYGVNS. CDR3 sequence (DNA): TGTGCCAGCAGTGATTCCTCATTGAACACCGGGGAGCTGTTTTTT. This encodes CASSDSSLNTGELFF. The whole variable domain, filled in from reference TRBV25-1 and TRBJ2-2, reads EADIYQTPRYLVIGTGKKITLECSQTMGHDKMYWYQQDPGMELHLIHYSYGVNSTEKGDLSSESTVSRIRTEHFPLTLESARPSHTSQYLCASSDSSLNTGELFFGEGSRLTVL.

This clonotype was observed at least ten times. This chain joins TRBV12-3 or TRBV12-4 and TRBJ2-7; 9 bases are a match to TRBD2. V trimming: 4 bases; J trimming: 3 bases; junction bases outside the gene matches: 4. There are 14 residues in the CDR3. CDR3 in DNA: TGTGCCAGCAGTTCTAGCGGGACTCTCTACGAGCAGTACTTC. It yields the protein CASSSSGTLYEQYF.

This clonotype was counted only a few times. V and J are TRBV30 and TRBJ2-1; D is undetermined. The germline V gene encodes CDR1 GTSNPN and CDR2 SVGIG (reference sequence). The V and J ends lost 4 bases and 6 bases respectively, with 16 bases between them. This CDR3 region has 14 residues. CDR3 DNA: TGTGCCTGGATTGCGTACCCGGGCACCAATGAGCAGTTCTTC. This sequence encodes CAWIAYPGTNEQFF.

CDR3 in DNA: TGCGCCAGCAGTCCAGACCTGGACCCTGAAGCTTTCTTT. As protein: CASSPDLDPEAFF. V is TRBV5-1 and J is TRBJ1-1; D is unclear. CDR1 and CDR2 from the germline V gene are SGHRS and YFSETQ. Trimming took 5 bases from V and 6 from J, leaving 14 bases between them. This CDR3 has 13 amino acids.

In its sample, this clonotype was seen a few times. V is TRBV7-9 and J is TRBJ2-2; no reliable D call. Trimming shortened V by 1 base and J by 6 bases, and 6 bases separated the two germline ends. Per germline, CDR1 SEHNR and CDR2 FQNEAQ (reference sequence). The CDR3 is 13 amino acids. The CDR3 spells CASSLERPGELFF. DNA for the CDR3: TGTGCCAGCAGCTTAGAGCGACCCGGGGAGCTGTTTTTT.

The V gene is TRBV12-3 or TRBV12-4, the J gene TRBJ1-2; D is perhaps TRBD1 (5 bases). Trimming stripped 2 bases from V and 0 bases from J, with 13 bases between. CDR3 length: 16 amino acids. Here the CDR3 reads CASSLKVSGANYGYTF. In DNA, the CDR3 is TGTGCCAGCAGTTTAAAGGTTTCGGGGGCTAACTATGGCTACACCTTC.

CDR3 loop: CASSVASLNQPQHF. The CDR3 DNA reads as TGTGCCAGCAGTGTGGCCAGTTTGAATCAGCCCCAGCATTTT. The V gene is TRBV6-1, the J gene TRBJ1-5; unclear D gene. Germline assignment: CDR1 MNHNS and CDR2 SASEGT. Trimming left V 4 bases short and J 4 bases short, with 11 bases between. The CDR3 consists of 14 residues.

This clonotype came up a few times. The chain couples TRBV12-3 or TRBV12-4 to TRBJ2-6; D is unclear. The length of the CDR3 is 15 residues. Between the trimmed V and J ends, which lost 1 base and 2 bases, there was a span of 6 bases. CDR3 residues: CASSLVWAGANVLTF. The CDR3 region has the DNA TGTGCCAGCAGTTTAGTCTGGGCTGGGGCCAACGTCCTGACTTTC.

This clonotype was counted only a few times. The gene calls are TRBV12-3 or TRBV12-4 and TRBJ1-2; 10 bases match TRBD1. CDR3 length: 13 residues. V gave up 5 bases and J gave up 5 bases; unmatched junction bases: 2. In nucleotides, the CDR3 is TGTGCCAGCAGTATGGGACAGGGGTATGGCTACACCTTC. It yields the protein CASSMGQGYGYTF.

CDR3 sequence reads: CASERFERLFF. CDR3 sequence (DNA): TGTGCCTCGGAGCGGTTCGAACGACTGTTTTTT. This chain links TRBV30 with TRBJ1-4; no clear D gene. Germline V lookup: CDR1 GTSNPN, CDR2 SVGIG (reference sequence). Trimming took off 7 bases at V and 13 bases at J, with 16 bases between the two ends. The CDR3 loop spans 11 amino acids.